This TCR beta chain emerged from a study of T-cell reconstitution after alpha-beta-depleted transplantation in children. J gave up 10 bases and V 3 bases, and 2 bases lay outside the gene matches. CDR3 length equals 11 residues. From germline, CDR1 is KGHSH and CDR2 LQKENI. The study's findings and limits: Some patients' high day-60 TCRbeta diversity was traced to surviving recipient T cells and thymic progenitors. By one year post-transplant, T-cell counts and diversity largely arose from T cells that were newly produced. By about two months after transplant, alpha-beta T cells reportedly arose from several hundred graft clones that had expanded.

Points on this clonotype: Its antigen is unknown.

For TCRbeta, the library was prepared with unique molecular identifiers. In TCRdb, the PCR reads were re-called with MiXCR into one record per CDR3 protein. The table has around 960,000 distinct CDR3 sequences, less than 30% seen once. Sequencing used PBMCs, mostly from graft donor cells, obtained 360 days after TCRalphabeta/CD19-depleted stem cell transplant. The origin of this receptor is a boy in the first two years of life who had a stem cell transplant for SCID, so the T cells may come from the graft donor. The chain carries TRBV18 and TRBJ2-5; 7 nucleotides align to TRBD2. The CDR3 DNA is TGTGCCAGCTCACCGGCGGGGGACCAGTACTTC. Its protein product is CASSPAGDQYF.